The text below deals with one T cell receptor (beta chain). V shed 8 bases and J shed 0 bases, with 16 bases lying between them. Germline V gene data show CDR1 as MNHEY and CDR2 as SVGAGI. The CDR3 runs 15 residues. The data originate from a study of CD8 T cells in Susac syndrome. Random-hexamer reverse transcription was applied to roughly 0.5 to 1 ug RNA. Amplification of TCR beta CDR3 used immunoSEQ multiplex PCR across 54 Vbeta and 13 Jbeta. TCRdb ran MiXCR on the immunoSEQ multiplex PCR reads and lists one entry per CDR3 protein. The sample holds over 350,000 distinct CDR3 sequences; more than 80% are singletons and the top ten take around 0.12%. CD8+ and CD4+ T cells from blood underwent TCR beta sequencing, which was carried out in a high-throughput format. Negative magnetic isolation gave CD8+ and CD4+ cells; FACS enriched CD8+ TEMRA.

The sequence came from a human donor with multiple sclerosis. The chain links TRBV6-5 to TRBJ1-1; D is possibly TRBD1 (5 bases). The sequenced material came from CD8+ T cells from PBMCs. CDR3 loop: CASLKTGRMNTEAFF. The CDR3 DNA follows: TGTGCCAGCTTGAAAACGGGACGGATGAACACTGAAGCTTTCTTT.